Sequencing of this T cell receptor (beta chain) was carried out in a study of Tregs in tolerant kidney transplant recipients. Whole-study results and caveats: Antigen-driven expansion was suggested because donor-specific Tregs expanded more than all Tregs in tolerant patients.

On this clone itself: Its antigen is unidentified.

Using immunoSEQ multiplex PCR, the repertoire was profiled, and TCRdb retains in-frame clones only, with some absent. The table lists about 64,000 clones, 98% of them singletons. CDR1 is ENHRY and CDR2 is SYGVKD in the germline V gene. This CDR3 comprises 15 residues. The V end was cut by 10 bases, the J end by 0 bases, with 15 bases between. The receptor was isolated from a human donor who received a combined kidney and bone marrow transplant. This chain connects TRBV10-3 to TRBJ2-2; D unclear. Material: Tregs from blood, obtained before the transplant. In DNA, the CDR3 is TGTGCCACCAACGTGGGCTTCCCGAACACCGGGGAGCTGTTTTTT. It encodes CATNVGFPNTGELFF.